This is a list of T cell receptor beta chains from one sample in a study of OX40 agonist ivuxolimab in advanced cancers. TCRdb's copy holds only in-frame clones and misses some; the assay was immunoSEQ multiplex PCR. This sample carries roughly 68,000 clones, roughly nine tenths of them seen once, and the ten largest clones take 4% to 4.5%. This material consisted of CD4+ or CD8+ T cells sorted from blood, taken in a trial of the OX40 agonist ivuxolimab. All receptors come from an adult with an advanced solid tumor such as melanoma, head and neck, liver or kidney cancer. The CDR3 runs from the conserved cysteine through the conserved F or W.

cdr3_length,j_call,v_call,cdr3_aa
15,TRBJ2-1,TRBV5-4,CASSLRDPGYNEQFF
12,TRBJ2-7,TRBV10-1,CASSEGFTEQYF
17,TRBJ2-1,TRBV11-3,CASSLGGDGAPYNEQFF
13,TRBJ2-5,TRBV7-6,CASSLAGDETQYF
11,TRBJ2-5,TRBV30,CAWSVEETQYF
12,TRBJ2-1,TRBV6-6,CAIWDGYNEQFF
15,TRBJ2-7,TRBV7-9,CASSPSHAGDLEQYF
16,TRBJ2-7,TRBV27,CASSWTSGGPLGEQYF
13,TRBJ2-1,TRBV2,CASSDQRYNEQFF
16,TRBJ2-2,TRBV5-6,CASSLLTGRDTGELFF
15,TRBJ2-7,TRBV7-3,CASSFPRTGYYEQYF
13,TRBJ2-3,TRBV5-1,CASSLAVKDTQYF
17,TRBJ2-2,TRBV19,CASSMQLAGRSHGELFF
15,TRBJ1-4,TRBV5-1,CASRRGTGRNEKLFF
13,TRBJ2-1,TRBV27,CASGTLLYNEQFF
14,TRBJ2-7,TRBV6-6,CASRPETGREEQYF
15,TRBJ1-5,TRBV5-4,CASSLDLGSNQPQHF
13,TRBJ1-4,TRBV5-1,CASRRDGAEKLFF
16,TRBJ1-1,TRBV27,CASSLSTGRMNTEAFF
13,TRBJ2-3,TRBV30,CAWSGSSTDTQYF
15,TRBJ1-5,TRBV6-1,CASSLREYGNQPQHF
16,TRBJ1-4,TRBV9,CASSVGQAMRGEKLFF
13,TRBJ1-1,TRBV27,CASSLMTNTEAFF
13,TRBJ2-5,TRBV7-3,CASSQAGKETQYF
14,TRBJ2-7,TRBV15,CATSRVQETYEQYF
13,TRBJ1-1,TRBV6-4,CASRDSVNTEAFF
14,TRBJ2-7,TRBV6-5,CASSGRSGSYEQYF
15,TRBJ2-1,TRBV6-5,CASSYSGASYNEQFF
12,TRBJ1-2,TRBV6-5,CASRPGVGGYTF
13,TRBJ2-7,TRBV7-2,CASGGQGTYEQYF
13,TRBJ2-2,TRBV7-3,CASSTRDGGELFF
13,TRBJ2-7,TRBV7-9,CASTKAGSDEQYF
14,TRBJ2-7,TRBV28,CASSLSTGLVEQYF
15,TRBJ2-5,TRBV6-6,CASSYVAGGGETQYF
14,TRBJ1-3,TRBV28,CASSLIGIGNTIYF
15,TRBJ2-7,TRBV5-5,CASSRAAGRLYEQYF
17,TRBJ2-6,TRBV29-1,CSVDGRAFGSGANVLTF
12,TRBJ1-5,TRBV6-5,CASSFLFQPQHF
15,TRBJ2-3,TRBV5-4,CASSFGGRNTDTQYF
13,TRBJ2-7,TRBV18,CASSPNGGYEQYF
16,TRBJ2-1,TRBV4-2,CASSFTSGSDYNEQFF
15,TRBJ2-7,TRBV4-2,CASSPSADRSYEQYF
14,TRBJ1-2,TRBV25-1,CASSQRQGDYGYTF
15,TRBJ1-2,TRBV16,CASSQSPGQLYGYTF
14,TRBJ2-5,TRBV7-2,CASSLSALRETQYF
15,TRBJ2-7,TRBV11-2,CASSLDRGSVYEQYF
15,TRBJ1-2,TRBV7-6,CASSNPRQGNYGYTF
14,TRBJ1-4,TRBV6-5,CASSYDSSGEKLFF
14,TRBJ1-1,TRBV2,CASSHGDVGTEAFF
16,TRBJ1-6,TRBV4-2,CASSLGRGPYNSPLHF